Below, one T cell receptor (beta chain) is given with its context. These data originate in a study of blood T cell repertoires in COVID-19. Study-level information: The United States, Italy and Spain provided the acute and convalescent COVID-19 samples. T cells, B-cell-depleted T cells, or PBMCs supplied cDNA or gDNA.

Methods used by the authors: Reference gene primer amplification yielded estimated nucleated cell counts. Profiling relied on immunoSEQ multiplex PCR, and the TCRdb table lists in-frame clones only, not all of them. For V, J and clone size, that table is used; D and trimming come from the DNA. The sample records under 550,000 clones, 80% to 90% being singletons. CDR3 size: 13 residues. Losses at the gene ends were 6 bases for V and 9 bases for J; bases not matched to a gene: 7. The germline V gene encodes CDR1 SEHNR and CDR2 FQNEAQ (reference sequence). Sequenced sample: peripheral blood. J is TRBJ2-1 and V is TRBV7-9; 8 bases are shared with TRBD2. The sequence came from a man between 18 and 35 years old with COVID-19, enrolled during active disease. The CDR3: CASRNGGAVEQFF. DNA for the CDR3: TGTGCCAGCAGAAACGGGGGGGCCGTTGAGCAGTTCTTC.